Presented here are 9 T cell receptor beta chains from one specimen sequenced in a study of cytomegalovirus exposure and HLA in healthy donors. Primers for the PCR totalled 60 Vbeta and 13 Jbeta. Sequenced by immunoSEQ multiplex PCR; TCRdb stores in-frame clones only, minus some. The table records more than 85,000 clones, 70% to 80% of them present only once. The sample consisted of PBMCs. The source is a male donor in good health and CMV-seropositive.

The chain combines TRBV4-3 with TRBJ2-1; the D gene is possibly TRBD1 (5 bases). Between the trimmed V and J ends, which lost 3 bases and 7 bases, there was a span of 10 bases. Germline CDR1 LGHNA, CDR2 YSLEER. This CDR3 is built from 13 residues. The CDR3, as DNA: TGCGCCAGCAGCCAGAGACAGTTTAATGAGCAGTTCTTC. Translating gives CASSQRQFNEQFF.

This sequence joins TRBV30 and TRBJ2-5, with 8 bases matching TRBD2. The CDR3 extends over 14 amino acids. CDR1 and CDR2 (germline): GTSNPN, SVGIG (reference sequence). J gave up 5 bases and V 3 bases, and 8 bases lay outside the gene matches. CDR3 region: CAWRTLAGSETQYF. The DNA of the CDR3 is TGTGCCTGGAGAACCCTAGCGGGTTCGGAGACCCAGTACTTC.

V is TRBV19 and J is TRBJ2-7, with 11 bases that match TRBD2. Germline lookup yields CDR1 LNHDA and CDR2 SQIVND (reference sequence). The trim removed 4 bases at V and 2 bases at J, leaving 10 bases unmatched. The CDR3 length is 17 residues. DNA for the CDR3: TGTGCCAGTAGTAACGCCGTCCTAGCGGGAGGTCCCTACGAGCAGTACTTC. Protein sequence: CASSNAVLAGGPYEQYF.

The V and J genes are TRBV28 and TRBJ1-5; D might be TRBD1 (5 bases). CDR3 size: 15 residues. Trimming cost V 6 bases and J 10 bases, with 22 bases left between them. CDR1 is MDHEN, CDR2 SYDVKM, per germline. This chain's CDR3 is CASSPLRVPPGPQHF. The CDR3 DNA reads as TGTGCCAGCAGCCCCCTCAGGGTCCCTCCGGGTCCCCAGCATTTT. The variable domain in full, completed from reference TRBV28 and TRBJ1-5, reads DVKVTQSSRYLVKRTGEKVFLECVQDMDHENMFWYRQDPGLGLRLIYFSYDVKMKEKGDIPEGYSVSREKKERFSLILESASTNQTSMYLCASSPLRVPPGPQHFGDGTRLSIL.

In nucleotides, the CDR3 is TGTGCCAGCAGTGTGCGGGGGGGGGCCAAAAACATTCAGTACTTC. It yields the protein CASSVRGGAKNIQYF. This sequence joins TRBV6-1 and TRBJ2-4; 9 positions match TRBD2. The CDR3 runs to 15 residues. Germline V gene data show CDR1 as MNHNS and CDR2 as SASEGT. V lost 4 bases, J lost 1 base, and 2 bases stayed unmatched.

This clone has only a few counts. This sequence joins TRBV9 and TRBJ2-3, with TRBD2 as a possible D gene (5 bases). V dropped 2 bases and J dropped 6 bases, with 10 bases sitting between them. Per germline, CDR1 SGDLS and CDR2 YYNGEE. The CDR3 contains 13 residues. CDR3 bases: TGTGCCAGCAGCGTGAGGGATCGGGATACGCAGTATTTT. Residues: CASSVRDRDTQYF.

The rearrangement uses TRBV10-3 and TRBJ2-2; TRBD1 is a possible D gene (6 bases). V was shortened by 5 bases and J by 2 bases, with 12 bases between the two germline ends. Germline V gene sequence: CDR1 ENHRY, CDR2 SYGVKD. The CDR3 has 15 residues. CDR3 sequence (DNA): TGTGCCATCAGTCGGACAGACGTTAACACCGGGGAGCTGTTTTTT. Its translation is CAISRTDVNTGELFF.

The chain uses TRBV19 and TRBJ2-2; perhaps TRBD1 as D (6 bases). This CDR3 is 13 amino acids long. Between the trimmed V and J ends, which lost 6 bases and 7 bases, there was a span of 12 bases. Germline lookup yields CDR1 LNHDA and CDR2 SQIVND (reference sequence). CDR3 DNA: TGTGCCAGTAGCGTGCGAGGGGGCGGGGAGCTGTTTTTT. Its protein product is CASSVRGGGELFF.

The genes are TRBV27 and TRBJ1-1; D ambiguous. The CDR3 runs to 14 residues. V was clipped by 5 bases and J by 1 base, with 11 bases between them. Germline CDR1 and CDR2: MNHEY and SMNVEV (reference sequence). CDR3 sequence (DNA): TGTGCCAGCAGTCGTAAAGCCCAGAACACTGAAGCTTTCTTT. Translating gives CASSRKAQNTEAFF.